What follows are 2 T cell receptor beta chains derived from one specimen sequenced in a study of metastatic and nonmetastatic thyroid tumors. All patients were untreated before thyroid surgery. TCRdb re-called clones from the PCR reads using MiXCR. The data show roughly 59,000 clones, 16% seen once. Sequencing was carried out using blood. These receptors all come from a male donor with papillary thyroid cancer or a benign thyroid nodule (not recorded which). Some clones in this sample may be carry-over from other donors' samples.

Worth noting for this clone: Its ends do not fully match the called genes, so a read error is possible. This chain joins TRBV6-6 and TRBJ2-7, with 8 nucleotides matching TRBD1. Germline V lookup: CDR1 MNHNY, CDR2 SVGAGI (reference sequence). The CDR3 totals 16 residues. CDR3 sequence reads: CASRYLNQGARYEQYF. For the CDR3, the DNA is TGTGCCAGCAGATACTTAAACCAGGGGGCGCGGTACGAGCAGTACTTC.

This clone was seen at least ten times. A much bigger clone sits one base away, suggesting this may be a read error. This specimen includes other DNA sequences encoding the same CDR3. J is TRBJ2-1 and V is TRBV20-1; 13 bases are shared with TRBD2. The CDR3 is 17 amino acids. The germline CDR1 and CDR2 sequences are DFQATT and SNEGSKA (reference sequence). CDR3 in DNA: TGCAGTGCTAGAGATTTTACTAGCGGGAGGGCCTCTGATGAACAGTTCTTC. Translating it yields CSARDFTSGRASDEQFF.